The T cell receptor (beta chain) described here comes from a study of blood T cell repertoires in COVID-19. Study-level background: Both acute and convalescent COVID-19 samples were obtained from the United States, Italy and Spain. Sources were T cells, B-cell-depleted T cells, or PBMCs; the material itself was cDNA or gDNA.

This CDR3 is 12 amino acids long. The germline gives CDR1 ENHRY, CDR2 SYGVKD. With 8 bases removed from V and 4 bases from J, the gap between germline ends came to 9 bases. In the authors' methods: Nucleated cell counts were estimated from reference gene primer amplification. Generated by immunoSEQ multiplex PCR, the TCRdb table keeps only in-frame clones and is missing some. That table is the source of V, J and clone size, and D and trimming were worked out from the DNA. The sample holds more than 300,000 clones; about 90% are singletons and the top ten take 1.5% to 2%. Followed over time, Seattle patients had been enrolled while infection was active.

This sequence joins TRBV10-3 and TRBJ1-5; D gene unclear. The sequence was collected from a woman aged 30 to 39 with COVID-19, enrolled during active disease. Sequencing was carried out using peripheral blood. The CDR3 nucleotides read TGTGCCATCGGAGGGATTAATCAGCCCCAGCATTTT. Protein product: CAIGGINQPQHF.